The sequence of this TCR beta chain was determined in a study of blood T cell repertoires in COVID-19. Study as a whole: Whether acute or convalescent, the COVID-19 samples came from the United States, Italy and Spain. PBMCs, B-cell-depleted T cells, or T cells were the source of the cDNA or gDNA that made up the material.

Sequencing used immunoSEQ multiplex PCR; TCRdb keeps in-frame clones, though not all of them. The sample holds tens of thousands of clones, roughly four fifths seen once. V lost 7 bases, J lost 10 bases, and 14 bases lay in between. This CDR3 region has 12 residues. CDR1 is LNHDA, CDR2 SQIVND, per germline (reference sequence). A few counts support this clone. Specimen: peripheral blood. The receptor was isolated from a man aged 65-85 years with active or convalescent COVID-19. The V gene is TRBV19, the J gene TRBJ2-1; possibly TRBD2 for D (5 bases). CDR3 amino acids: CASNQEETEQFF. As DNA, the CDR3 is TGTGCCAGTAATCAGGAGGAGACCGAGCAGTTCTTC.